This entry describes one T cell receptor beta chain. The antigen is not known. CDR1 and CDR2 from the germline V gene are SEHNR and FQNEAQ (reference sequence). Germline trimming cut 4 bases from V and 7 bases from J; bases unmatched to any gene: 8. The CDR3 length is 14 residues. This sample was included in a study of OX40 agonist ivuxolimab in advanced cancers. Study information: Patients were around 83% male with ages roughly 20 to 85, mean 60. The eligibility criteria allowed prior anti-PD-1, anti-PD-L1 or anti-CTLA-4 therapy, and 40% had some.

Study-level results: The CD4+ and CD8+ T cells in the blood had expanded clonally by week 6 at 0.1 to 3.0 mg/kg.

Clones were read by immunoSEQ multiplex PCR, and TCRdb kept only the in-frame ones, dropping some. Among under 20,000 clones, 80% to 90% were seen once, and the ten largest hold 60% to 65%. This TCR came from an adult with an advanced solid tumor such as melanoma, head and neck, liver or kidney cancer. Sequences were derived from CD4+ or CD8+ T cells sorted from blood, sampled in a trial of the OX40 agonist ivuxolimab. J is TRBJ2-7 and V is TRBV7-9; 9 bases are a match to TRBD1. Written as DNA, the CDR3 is TGTGCCAGCAGCTCCCCGACGGACAGGGGAGAGCAGTACTTC. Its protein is CASSSPTDRGEQYF.